Below, 7 T cell receptor beta chains from the same sample are listed, as sequenced in a study of cytomegalovirus exposure and HLA in healthy donors. The PCR was carried out with 60 Vbeta primers and 13 Jbeta primers. Here immunoSEQ multiplex PCR was the method, and the copy in TCRdb shows in-frame clones only, minus some. Counted here are over 55,000 clones, more than 70% occurring once; the ten biggest clones make up more than 1.4%. The sequenced sample was PBMCs. These receptors were taken from a man aged 18 to 29 in good health and CMV-seronegative.

The chain uses TRBV5-4 and TRBJ2-7; 9 bases match TRBD1. The V and J ends lost 5 bases and 5 bases, in that order; junction bases with no gene match: 8. CDR1 is SGHNT and CDR2 is YYREEE in the germline V gene (reference sequence). The CDR3 is made up of 14 amino acids. The CDR3 spells CASRGGTGSNEQYF. The CDR3 region has the DNA TGTGCCAGCAGGGGGGGGACAGGGTCCAACGAGCAGTACTTC.

V usage is TRBV4-1 and J usage is TRBJ1-5; possible D gene TRBD1, 6 bases. Germline V lookup: CDR1 MGHRA, CDR2 YSYEKL. V was pared by 0 bases and J by 9 bases, with 15 bases between. The CDR3 totals 15 residues. CDR3 sequence: CASSQESAGATPQHF. For the CDR3, the DNA is TGCGCCAGCAGCCAAGAATCGGCAGGGGCCACGCCCCAGCATTTT.

The CDR3 DNA reads as TGTGCCAGCAGCGGGACTAGCGGGGGGCGATCCGAGCAGTACTTC. Its protein is CASSGTSGGRSEQYF. The rearrangement uses TRBV11-2 and TRBJ2-7; 15 bases fit TRBD2. CDR3 length: 15 amino acids. J lost 6 bases, V lost 5 bases, and 5 bases had no gene match. The V gene's germline CDR1 is SGHAT and CDR2 FQNNGV.

This chain uses TRBV2 with TRBJ1-1; 10 positions match TRBD1. J gave up 3 bases and V 9 bases, and 7 bases lay outside the gene matches. The CDR3 has 14 residues. In germline, CDR1 is SNHLY, CDR2 FYNNEI. The DNA of the CDR3 is TGTGCCAGGAGACGGACAGGGGGGGACACTGAAGCTTTCTTT. Amino acid sequence: CARRRTGGDTEAFF.

V gene TRBV6-1 combines with J gene TRBJ2-6, with TRBD1 as a possible D gene (6 bases). Germline CDR1 reads MNHNS; CDR2 reads SASEGT. V lost 8 bases to trimming and J lost 4 bases, with 9 bases between them. This CDR3 region has 13 residues. In DNA form, the CDR3 reads TGTGCCAGCGACAGGTCCGGGGCCAACGTCCTGACTTTC. Amino acids: CASDRSGANVLTF.

The V call is TRBV27, the J call TRBJ1-1, with D perhaps matching TRBD1 (6 bases). Trimming stripped 6 bases from V and 6 bases from J, with 20 bases between. The V gene's germline CDR1 is MNHEY and CDR2 SMNVEV (reference sequence). CDR3 length: 15 residues. The DNA of the CDR3 is TGTGCCAGCAGCACCTTACGGACAGATACCCCTGAAGCTTTCTTT. Encoded protein: CASSTLRTDTPEAFF.

The table lists this clone with a count of one. The chain uses TRBV5-1 and TRBJ1-2; D remains unclear. Deletions cut 0 bases from V and 8 bases from J, with 11 bases between. CDR3 length: 13 residues. Germline-derived CDR1 and CDR2 are SGHRS and YFSETQ. DNA of the CDR3: TGCGCCAGCAGCTTGGCTTCGACAAGAGGCTACACCTTC. It encodes CASSLASTRGYTF.